The clone carrying this T cell receptor beta chain has a handful of counts. Its antigen is as yet unknown. V was pared by 5 bases and J by 7 bases, with 12 bases between. This CDR3 has 13 residues. CDR1 and CDR2 (germline): LNHDA, SQIVND (reference sequence). Here immunoSEQ multiplex PCR was the method, and the copy in TCRdb shows in-frame clones only, minus some. The sample yields about 150,000 clones, approximately 90% seen once. This sample was taken from a study of T cell responses to AZD1222 COVID-19 vaccine. Notes on the study in general: Increases in Spike-specific TCR breadth and depth were seen after two AZD1222 doses.

The receptor's source is an adult in good health. The material was peripheral blood, obtained on day 0 of AZD1222 vaccination. The chain links TRBV19 to TRBJ1-5; no clear D gene. In DNA form, the CDR3 reads TGTGCCAGTAGTGGCGCATCGGGCCAGCCCCAGCATTTT. Translating it yields CASSGASGQPQHF.